This TCR beta chain emerged from a study of blood T cell repertoires in COVID-19. Across the whole study: There were acute and convalescent COVID-19 samples, and they came from the United States, Italy and Spain. The analysed material was cDNA or gDNA that came from T cells, B-cell-depleted T cells, or PBMCs.

Per the study methods: Estimated nucleated cell counts came from reference gene primer amplification. Produced via immunoSEQ multiplex PCR; TCRdb's table is partial and in-frame only. V and J calls and clone size are copied from that table; D and trimming were computed from the DNA. Altogether more than 25,000 clones are present, around 80% being singletons, with the ten largest covering 10% to 15%. Germline values: CDR1 ENHRY, CDR2 SYGVKD. J gave up 3 bases and V 6 bases, and 8 bases lay outside the gene matches. This CDR3 comprises 15 residues. This TCR was recovered from a human donor in a cohort sampled during active COVID-19. Sequenced material: peripheral blood. The J gene is TRBJ1-5, the V gene TRBV10-3; TRBD1 matches at 7 bases. This chain's CDR3 is CAIRDRQGPNQPQHF. In nucleotides, the CDR3 is TGTGCCATCAGGGATAGACAGGGACCCAATCAGCCCCAGCATTTT.